This TCR beta chain is drawn from a study of radiation and T cells in renal cell carcinoma. The ends lost 3 bases at V and 6 bases at J; junction bases unmatched: 1. This CDR3 is built from 13 residues. In germline, CDR1 is SEHNR, CDR2 FQNEAQ (reference sequence). Treatment given: 15 Gy SBRT to primary tumor, nephrectomy 4 weeks later. Method: immunoSEQ multiplex PCR; TCRdb's copy keeps in-frame clones and lacks some. The profile shows over 15,000 clones, 50% to 65% of them singletons. This TCR was recovered from a woman between 70 and 85 years old with renal cell carcinoma. This sample comprised tumor tissue, obtained from a patient whose treatment included radiotherapy and nephrectomy. The V gene is TRBV7-9, the J gene TRBJ1-2, with 10 bases identical to TRBD1. This chain's CDR3 is CASSLTGGNGYTF. CDR3 nucleotide sequence: TGTGCCAGCAGCTTGACAGGGGGCAATGGCTACACCTTC.